These T cell receptor beta chains were read from a single sample in a study of OX40 agonist ivuxolimab in advanced cancers. Sequencing used immunoSEQ multiplex PCR; TCRdb keeps in-frame clones, though not all of them. The sample comprises fewer than 85,000 clones, about 88% of which are singletons, and roughly 0.9% rests with the top ten. The sequences come from CD4+ or CD8+ T cells sorted from blood, collected in a trial of the OX40 agonist ivuxolimab. Receptor source: an adult with an advanced solid tumor such as melanoma, head and neck, liver or kidney cancer. Each CDR3 is given with its conserved first and last residue.

v_gene	len	j_gene	CDR3aa
TRBV6-1	11	TRBJ1-4	CASSQLGKLFF
TRBV4-1	17	TRBJ2-7	CASSHPSALTGRGEQYF
TRBV2	13	TRBJ2-1	CANRGASYNEQFF
TRBV19	20	TRBJ1-1	CASSIAFSSGTGGMNTEAFF
TRBV6-5	12	TRBJ1-5	CASSYGERAQHF
TRBV6-5	15	TRBJ1-2	CASSLRGLGDYGYTF
TRBV6-6	12	TRBJ2-2	CASKRDTGELFF
TRBV6-5	14	TRBJ1-1	CASSHGQVNTEAFF
TRBV6-1	20	TRBJ2-4	CASSEAHWTVSNLAKNIQYF
TRBV19	13	TRBJ1-2	CASRVQDIGGYTF
TRBV4-3	15	TRBJ1-2	CASSQAEGADYGYTF
TRBV10-3	14	TRBJ2-3	CATLDPRGTDTQYF
TRBV4-3	16	TRBJ1-2	CASSQETGATWGGYTF
TRBV6-1	13	TRBJ1-1	CASRGQGYTEAFF
TRBV27	14	TRBJ2-3	CASSPRASTDTQYF
TRBV7-9	15	TRBJ2-1	CASSLEQGSYNEQFF
TRBV6-5	15	TRBJ2-1	CASSYRGEGYNEQFF
TRBV6-1	14	TRBJ1-1	CASSYLQANTEAFF
TRBV2	15	TRBJ2-4	CASRAQGLAKNIQYF
TRBV5-1	15	TRBJ2-1	CASSSNSGSYNEQFF
TRBV5-1	15	TRBJ2-6	CASSSQLSGANVLTF
TRBV6-5	15	TRBJ1-2	CASSKSTGTSGGYTF
TRBV5-4	14	TRBJ2-5	CASSLPGRRETQYF
TRBV20-1	11	TRBJ1-1	CSLSGNTEAFF
TRBV23-1	14	TRBJ1-3	CASSTSSSGNTIYF
TRBV18	16	TRBJ2-1	CASSPMRAGRGHEQFF
TRBV9	15	TRBJ1-2	CASSVMRAGSYGYTF
TRBV2	11	TRBJ2-5	CARGLRETQYF
TRBV6-1	13	TRBJ1-6	CASSAGANSPLHF
TRBV5-1	16	TRBJ1-6	CASSQMGTVTHSPLHF
TRBV18	12	TRBJ2-5	CASSPRGETQYF
TRBV20-1	10	TRBJ1-1	CSAGAWEAFF
TRBV7-2	14	TRBJ2-1	CASSFNRVLNEQFF
TRBV28	17	TRBJ2-1	CASSPHPGRTNYNEQFF
TRBV2	16	TRBJ2-3	CASTLAGAWLTDTQYF
TRBV7-3	13	TRBJ2-5	CASSFGGRETQYF
TRBV18	14	TRBJ2-1	CASSPPGREDEQFF
TRBV7-6	12	TRBJ2-2	CASSLHSGELFF
TRBV7-2	15	TRBJ2-5	CASSLARDRTETQYF
TRBV27	14	TRBJ1-5	CASSTTTGDEPQHF
TRBV19	18	TRBJ1-5	CASSMSIALDSRNQPQHF
TRBV4-2	15	TRBJ2-5	CASTPKEGEGQTQYF
TRBV18	13	TRBJ1-1	CASSPRQTEQAFF
TRBV7-6	16	TRBJ2-2	CASSPRLVGNTGELFF
TRBV6-1	14	TRBJ2-7	CASIIGGGGYEQYF
TRBV7-2	12	TRBJ1-5	CASSEGPGTQHF
TRBV10-1	11	TRBJ2-7	CAIRGGDEQYF
TRBV9	17	TRBJ2-5	CASSLGLAGRLQETQYF
TRBV11-2	16	TRBJ2-1	CASSTRASGTYNEQFF
TRBV15	15	TRBJ2-7	CATSIGQGTTYEQYF
TRBV4-1	15	TRBJ1-5	CASSQGRGPVQPQHF
TRBV2	15	TRBJ2-7	CASSERGQGFYEQYF
TRBV10-2	14	TRBJ1-5	CATTQEGIFQPQHF
TRBV7-9	14	TRBJ2-2	CASSLYAATGELFF
TRBV18	16	TRBJ1-2	CASSPTFAGINYGYTF
TRBV7-2	14	TRBJ1-2	CASSPHRDLYGYTF
TRBV27	13	TRBJ1-1	CASSRDGDSQAFF
TRBV27	16	TRBJ2-5	CASSPRRGQGGETQYF
TRBV7-2	14	TRBJ2-2	CASRLNGGTGELFF
TRBV7-2	15	TRBJ2-5	CASSISVVGLGTQYF